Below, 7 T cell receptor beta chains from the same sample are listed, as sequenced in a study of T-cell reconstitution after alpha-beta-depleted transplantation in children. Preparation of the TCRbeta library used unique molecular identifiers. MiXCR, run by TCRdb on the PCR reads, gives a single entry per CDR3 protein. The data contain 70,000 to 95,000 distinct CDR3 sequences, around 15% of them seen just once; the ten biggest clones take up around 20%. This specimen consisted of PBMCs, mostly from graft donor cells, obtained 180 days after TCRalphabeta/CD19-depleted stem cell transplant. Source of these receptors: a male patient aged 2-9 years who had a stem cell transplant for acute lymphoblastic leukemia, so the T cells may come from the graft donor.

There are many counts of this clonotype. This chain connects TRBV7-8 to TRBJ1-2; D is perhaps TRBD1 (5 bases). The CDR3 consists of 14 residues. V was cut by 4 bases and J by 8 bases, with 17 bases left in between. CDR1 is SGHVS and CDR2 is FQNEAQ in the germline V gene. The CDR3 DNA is TGTGCCAGCAGCTCAGACCCGGGGCTGGGAGGCTACACCTTC. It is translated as CASSSDPGLGGYTF.

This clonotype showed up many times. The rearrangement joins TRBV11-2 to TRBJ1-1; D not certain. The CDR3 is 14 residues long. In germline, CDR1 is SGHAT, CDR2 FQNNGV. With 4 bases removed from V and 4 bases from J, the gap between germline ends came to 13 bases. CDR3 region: CASSYAVLGTEAFF. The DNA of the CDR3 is TGTGCCAGCAGCTACGCAGTCTTGGGCACTGAAGCTTTCTTT.

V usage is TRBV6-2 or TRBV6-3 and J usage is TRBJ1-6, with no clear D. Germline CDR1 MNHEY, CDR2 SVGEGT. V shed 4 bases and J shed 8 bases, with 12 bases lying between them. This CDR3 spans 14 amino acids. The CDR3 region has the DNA TGTGCCAGCAGTTTACGTGACGGGTATTCACCCCTCCACTTT. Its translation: CASSLRDGYSPLHF.

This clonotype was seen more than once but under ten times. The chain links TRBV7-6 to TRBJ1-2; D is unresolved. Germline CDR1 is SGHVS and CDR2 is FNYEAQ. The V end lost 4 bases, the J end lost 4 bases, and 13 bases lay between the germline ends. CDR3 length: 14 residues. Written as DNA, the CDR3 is TGTGCCAGCAGCTACCCCCCTCTCGGCTATGGCTACACCTTC. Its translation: CASSYPPLGYGYTF.

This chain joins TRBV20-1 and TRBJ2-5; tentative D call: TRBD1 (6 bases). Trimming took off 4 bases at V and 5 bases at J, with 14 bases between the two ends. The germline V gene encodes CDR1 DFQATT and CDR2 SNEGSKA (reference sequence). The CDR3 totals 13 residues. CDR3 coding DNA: TGCAGTGCTAATCAGGGGCCGCGGGAGACCCAGTACTTC. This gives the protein CSANQGPRETQYF.

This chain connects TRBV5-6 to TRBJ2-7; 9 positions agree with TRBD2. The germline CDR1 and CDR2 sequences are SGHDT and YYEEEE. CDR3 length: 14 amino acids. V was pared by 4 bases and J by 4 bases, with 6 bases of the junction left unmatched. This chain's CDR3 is CASSPTSGGYEQYF. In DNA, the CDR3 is TGTGCCAGCAGCCCGACTAGCGGCGGATACGAGCAGTACTTC.

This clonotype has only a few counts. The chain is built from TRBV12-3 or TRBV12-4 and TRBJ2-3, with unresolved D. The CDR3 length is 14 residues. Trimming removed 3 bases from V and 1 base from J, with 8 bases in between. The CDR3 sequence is CASSFSGGTDTQYF. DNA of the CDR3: TGTGCCAGCAGTTTTAGTGGGGGCACAGATACGCAGTATTTT.